The clone carrying this T cell receptor beta chain was picked up a small number of times. Its target is not known. Time point given: pre-sensitization, week 0. Treatment of the sample: therapeutic diphenylcyclopropenone sensitization with weekly scalp DPC. Unfractionated whole blood yielded total RNA. This record comes from a study of human T cells and chemical hapten exposure. Study-wide results and limits: More PT1 expanded TCRs went with higher patch test scores. As the donors had alopecia, their immune response may differ from healthy people's. DPC sensitization produced no change in TCRs with frequency above 1 in 1000.

TCRdb processed the RACE reads anew with MiXCR; each CDR3 protein has one entry. The table includes fewer than 300,000 distinct CDR3 sequences, roughly 7.7% detected once. Germline CDR1 LGHNA, CDR2 YSLEER. J gave up 3 bases and V 4 bases, and 8 bases lay outside the gene matches. CDR3 length equals 15 residues. The V gene is TRBV4-3, the J gene TRBJ2-7, with 8 bases lining up with TRBD1. The starting material was whole blood, obtained in connection with sensitization to the hapten diphenylcyclopropenone (DPC). This sequence originates from a man in his late teens or twenties with alopecia areata. Some clones in this sample may be carry-over from other donors' samples. CDR3 loop: CASSPGTGGVYEQYF. The CDR3 nucleotides are TGCGCCAGCAGCCCAGGGACAGGCGGAGTCTACGAGCAGTACTTC.